This T cell receptor (beta chain) derives from a study of CD8+ T cells in alopecia areata (dated 2018 in TCRdb). Turning to the overall study: The treated patients took part in an open-label pilot trial in which moderate-to-severe alopecia areata was treated with oral tofacitinib at 5 to 10 mg twice daily. Scalp clonality was compared across normal scalp (n=4), patchy alopecia areata scalp (n=8), and alopecia totalis/universalis scalp (n=8). For the treated patients, the SALT score, which quantifies what percentage of scalp surface area is affected, served as the measure of disease severity. On the human side, TCRbeta sequencing was run on scalp tissue and on sorted CD4+ and CD8+ peripheral blood T cells from healthy controls and from alopecia areata patients with either patchy or totalis/universalis disease. Tofacitinib was given for 6 to 18 months, followed by 6 months of follow-up off drug to assess delayed response and recurrence. In both human patients and the C3H/HeJ mouse model, the study applied high-throughput TCRbeta sequencing to look at T cell clonal expansion in alopecia areata. Biopsies were taken from tofacitinib-treated patients at baseline and again at 4 and 24 weeks into treatment, and several of those patients also had a later scalp biopsy. Amplification of TCRbeta CDR3 regions was done by immunoSEQ multiplex PCR using 35 Vbeta forward primers and 13 Jbeta reverse primers. RNA came from the PAXgene miRNA kit for fixed scalp, the miRNeasy kit for PBMCs, and the RNeasy kit for mouse skin. Study-wide findings and limitations: Tofacitinib significantly decreased scalp clonality and the number of expanded CD8+ clones among the top 100 scalp clones. Unlike mouse skin, which is dominated by gammadelta T cells, normal human skin has resident alphabeta T cells that are also sequenced, and this complicates analysis of the scalp TCR repertoire. Because the treated cohort was small and had just a single nonresponder, larger studies are needed to establish links between baseline CD8+ expansion and response. Many expanded lesional clones were found to persist in scalp and blood during tofacitinib treatment, and relapse after treatment cessation may be partly explained by this persistence. TCR sequences shared between patients were less clear than in mice, possibly partly because of HLA diversity in the patient population. Lesional scalp, especially in alopecia totalis/universalis, showed higher clonality and more expanded CD8+ clones than normal scalp, suggesting antigenic drive.

The label giving this sample's treatment or condition can be read as: oral pan-JAK inhibitor, 5-10 mg twice daily. Peripheral blood and lesional scalp punch biopsies were obtained from patients with alopecia areata. PBMCs were isolated by density centrifugation and stained for CD3, CD4 and CD8, and CD4+ and CD8+ T cells were sorted on a FACSAria. The CDR3, from cysteine to phenylalanine, totals 12 residues. Only CDR3 DNA is held: 36 bases, read in frame from base 1. V and J are truncated by 2 bases and 9 bases respectively, leaving an intervening sequence of 11 bases. For CDR1 and CDR2, the germline V gene lists SQVTM and ANQGSEA. This clone showed up just a few times. The target of this receptor is not known. No much larger clone is present one base from it, and per-base qualities are unavailable. Libraries were prepared through the immunoSEQ multiplex PCR assay. RNA was extracted from all samples and reverse transcribed into cDNA, which served as template for TCR sequencing. SuperScript III was used for first-strand cDNA synthesis, primed with a 2:1 mix of oligo-dT and random hexamers. A synthetic immune receptor repertoire was used to measure amplification bias, and any remaining bias was corrected computationally. As for the authors' bioinformatics: After raw reads were preprocessed to remove errors, the CDR3 was defined following IMGT conventions as running from the conserved cysteine to phenylalanine. Clonality was computed by normalizing Shannon entropy by log2 of the number of productive unique TCRs and subtracting the result from 1. CD4 or CD8 identity of scalp clones was inferred by cross-referencing scalp TCRbeta sequences with sorted blood CD4 and CD8 repertoires. TCRdb obtained this table from immuneACCESS and retained in-frame rearrangements with V and J assigned. These tables miss some clones; where compared with another copy, unresolved V genes account for less than half of the shortfall, and the remainder is unexplained. The D gene and trimming were derived from the DNA, and the V and J assignments and clone size from that table. The sample table contains 85,000 to 95,000 clones; only one count was recorded for 70% to 85% of them. The ten top clones hold roughly 17% of the sample.

The clonotype was recovered from a human donor with alopecia areata. The sample in question was CD8+ T cells sorted from blood, obtained at approximately week 42, from a patient treated with tofacitinib. The chain is encoded by TRBV29-1 joined to TRBJ2-1; 6 matching bases give a weak D call of TRBD2. The CDR3 is CSVETGVGEQFF. The DNA sequence is as follows: TGCAGCGTTGAAACGGGGGTGGGTGAGCAGTTCTTC.